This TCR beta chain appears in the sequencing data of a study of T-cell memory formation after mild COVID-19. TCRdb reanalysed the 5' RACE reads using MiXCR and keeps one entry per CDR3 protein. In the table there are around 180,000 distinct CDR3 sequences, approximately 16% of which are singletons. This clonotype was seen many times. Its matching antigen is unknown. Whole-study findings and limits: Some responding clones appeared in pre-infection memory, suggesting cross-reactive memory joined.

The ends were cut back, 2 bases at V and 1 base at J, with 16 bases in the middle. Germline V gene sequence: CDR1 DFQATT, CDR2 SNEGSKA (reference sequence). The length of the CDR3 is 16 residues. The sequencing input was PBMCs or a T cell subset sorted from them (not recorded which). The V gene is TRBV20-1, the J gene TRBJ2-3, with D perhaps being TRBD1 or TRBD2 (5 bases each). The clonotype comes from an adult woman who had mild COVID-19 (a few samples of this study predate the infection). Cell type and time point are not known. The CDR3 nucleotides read TGCAGTGCTAGAAATCGGCGGGTGGGGGGCACAGATACGCAGTATTTT. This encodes CSARNRRVGGTDTQYF.